These 17 T cell receptor beta chains originate from one sample sequenced in a study of blood T cell repertoires in COVID-19. Clones were read by immunoSEQ multiplex PCR, and TCRdb kept only the in-frame ones, dropping some. This table holds about 200,000 clones, around four fifths found once. Sequenced input: peripheral blood. These receptors originate from a human donor with acute or convalescent COVID-19. The donor label of this sample is uncertain.

This chain connects TRBV27 to TRBJ1-2; 10 nucleotides line up with TRBD1. The CDR3 is 15 residues long. Germline V CDR1 and CDR2: MNHEY, SMNVEV (reference sequence). V was clipped by 5 bases and J by 5 bases; unmatched bases: 8. The CDR3 sequence is CASSTKGQGIYGYTF. As DNA, the CDR3 is TGTGCCAGCAGTACTAAGGGACAGGGGATTTATGGCTACACCTTC.

Concerning this clone: An end of the junction does not agree with germline; a read error may underlie this. The chain recombines TRBV29-1 with TRBJ2-7; 8 bases are a match to TRBD2. Germline CDR1 reads SQVTM; CDR2 reads ANQGSEA. The CDR3 has 11 amino acids. The CDR3 protein is CSVDREGHLHF. The CDR3 DNA reads as TGCAGCGTTGATCGGGAGGGACATCTTCACTTC.

The chain is built from TRBV28 and TRBJ2-7; 8 bases align to TRBD2. Germline V gene data show CDR1 as MDHEN and CDR2 as SYDVKM. V lost 6 bases and J lost 2; bases outside the gene matches: 3. The CDR3 runs 13 residues. In DNA form, the CDR3 reads TGTGCCAGCAGGCCGGGACTAGCCTACGAGCAGTACTTC. It yields the protein CASRPGLAYEQYF.

Details on this clone: One end of the junction varies from germline; a read error may be responsible. The V and J genes are TRBV19 and TRBJ2-1, with TRBD1 matching over 9 bases. The CDR3 consists of 14 residues. The germline CDR1 and CDR2 sequences are LNHDA and SQIVND (reference sequence). Here the CDR3 reads CASSMEAGTGKMVF. Here the CDR3 DNA reads TGTGCCAGTAGTATGGAGGCCGGGACAGGGAAGATGGTCTTC.

CDR3 sequence: CASNLNRERNQPQHF. For the CDR3, the DNA is TGTGCCAGCAACCTAAACAGGGAACGGAATCAGCCCCAGCATTTT. The rearrangement joins TRBV2 to TRBJ1-5, with D possibly being TRBD1 (6 bases). This CDR3 is 15 amino acids long. Germline V gene data show CDR1 as SNHLY and CDR2 as FYNNEI. V lost 7 bases, J lost 4 bases, and 17 bases lay in between. The full variable domain, with the rest looked up from reference TRBV2 and TRBJ1-5, is EPEVTQTPSHQVTQMGQEVILRCVPISNHLYFYWYRQILGQKVEFLVSFYNNEISEKSEIFDDQFSVERPDGSNFTLKIRSTKLEDSAMYFCASNLNRERNQPQHFGDGTRLSIL.

The V and J genes are TRBV4-1 and TRBJ1-3, with D unclear. The CDR3 covers 19 residues. Trimming shortened V by 4 bases and J by 0 bases, and 22 bases separated the two germline ends. The germline gives CDR1 MGHRA, CDR2 YSYEKL. The CDR3 coding sequence is TGCGCCAGCAGCCCCAAAAGGACTCAGTCCCACACCTCTGGAAACACCATATATTTT. The encoded protein is CASSPKRTQSHTSGNTIYF.

The CDR3 DNA follows: TGTGCCAGCAGTTTAAACACCCACACTGAAGCTTTCTTT. Its translation: CASSLNTHTEAFF. The chain recombines TRBV28 with TRBJ1-1; D unresolved. Trimming removed 2 bases at V and 3 bases at J, with 7 bases between. Germline CDR1 reads MDHEN; CDR2 reads SYDVKM. The CDR3 totals 13 residues.

The V and J genes are TRBV3-1 (or the pseudogene TRBV3-2) and TRBJ1-1, with D tentatively TRBD1 (5 bases). Trimming shortened V by 4 bases and J by 4 bases, and 19 bases separated the two germline ends. This CDR3 is built from 16 residues. Germline CDR1 is LGHDT and CDR2 is YNNKEL (reference sequence). This CDR3 reads CASSPRGGRSSTEAFF. The CDR3 region has the DNA TGTGCCAGCAGCCCCCGGGGGGGTAGGAGTAGCACTGAAGCTTTCTTT.

The J gene is TRBJ1-5, the V gene TRBV30; D is perhaps TRBD1 (6 bases). This CDR3 contains 13 residues. Germline lookup yields CDR1 GTSNPN and CDR2 SVGIG (reference sequence). The V gene lost 2 bases and the J gene lost 5 bases, with 10 bases spanning the gap. CDR3 bases: TGTGCCTGGAGTACCAACAGGGATCAGCCCCAGCATTTT. It encodes CAWSTNRDQPQHF.

The chain uses TRBV7-3 and TRBJ2-7; TRBD1 aligns across 9 bases. Germline CDR1 and CDR2: SGHTA and FQGTGA. Germline trimming cut 4 bases from V and 5 bases from J; bases unmatched to any gene: 9. The CDR3 runs 15 residues. CDR3 in amino acids: CASSYSGTGLHEQYF. The CDR3 coding sequence is TGTGCCAGCAGCTACTCCGGGACAGGGCTGCACGAGCAGTACTTC.

The J gene is TRBJ2-3, the V gene TRBV5-5, with 13 bases aligning to TRBD2. In germline, CDR1 is SGHKS, CDR2 YYEKEE (reference sequence). Germline trimming cut 0 bases from V and 5 bases from J; bases unmatched to any gene: 0. This CDR3 is built from 15 residues. The CDR3: CASSLGLAGGDTQYF. The CDR3 coding sequence is TGTGCCAGCAGCTTGGGACTAGCGGGAGGAGATACGCAGTATTTT.

The CDR3 DNA is TGTGCCAGCAGCGATCAGGGGTGGGGCTACACCTTC. Translated: CASSDQGWGYTF. The rearrangement uses TRBV7-9 and TRBJ1-2; possible D gene TRBD1, 6 bases. The CDR3 is made up of 12 amino acids. Germline lookup yields CDR1 SEHNR and CDR2 FQNEAQ (reference sequence). V shed 5 bases and J shed 8 bases, with 12 bases lying between them.

V usage is TRBV10-2 and J usage is TRBJ2-5; D ambiguous. The V gene lost 5 bases and the J gene lost 1 base, with 11 bases spanning the gap. CDR1 and CDR2 from the germline V gene are WSHSY and SAAADI. The CDR3 totals 14 residues. CDR3 loop: CASSIVPFQETQYF. Here the CDR3 DNA reads TGCGCCAGCAGTATAGTGCCCTTCCAAGAGACCCAGTACTTC.

The gene calls are TRBV5-1 and TRBJ1-6, with D perhaps matching TRBD1 (6 bases). V lost 0 bases, J lost 7 bases, and 11 bases lay in between. Germline V gene data show CDR1 as SGHRS and CDR2 as YFSETQ. The CDR3 extends over 15 amino acids. The CDR3 sequence: CASSLDAQGNSPLHF. The CDR3 DNA is TGCGCCAGCAGCTTGGATGCACAGGGAAATTCACCCCTCCACTTT.

This clone was counted a single time. The rearrangement joins TRBV12-5 to TRBJ1-4; 7 nucleotides line up with TRBD1. The CDR3 is 15 amino acids. After removal of 1 base from V and 8 bases from J, the junction contained 7 bases not matched to a gene. CDR1 is LGHNT, CDR2 FRNRAP, per germline. In DNA, the CDR3 is TGTGCTAGTGGTTTGGCCTGCCCAGGGGGAGAAAAACTGTTTTTT. This codes for CASGLACPGGEKLFF.

In regard to this clone: Relative to the germline gene, one junction end is altered; a read error may explain this. Other DNA sequences of this sample code for an identical CDR3. This chain links TRBV18 with TRBJ2-3; TRBD1 might be the D (6 bases). The CDR3 loop spans 14 amino acids. Per the germline V gene, CDR1 is KGHSH and CDR2 is LQKENI. CDR3 sequence reads: CASSPLDSTDTQYF. CDR3 sequence (DNA): TGTGCCAGCTCACCTTTGGACAGCACGGATACGCAGTATTTT.

The chain has TRBV7-6 and TRBJ2-3, with TRBD1 matching over 7 bases. The germline V gene encodes CDR1 SGHVS and CDR2 FNYEAQ. This CDR3 has 14 residues. V lost 6 bases to trimming and J lost 3 bases; unmatched junction nucleotides: 6. CDR3 loop: CASSRQGGTDTQYF. The CDR3 nucleotides are TGTGCCAGCAGTCGACAGGGTGGTACAGATACGCAGTATTTT.